The rows below give T cell receptor beta chains drawn from one sample of a study of shared clonotypes between healthy human individuals. Clones were read by immunoSEQ multiplex PCR, and TCRdb kept only the in-frame ones, dropping some. The sample yields 330,000 or so clones, about 70% seen once. The sequenced sample was memory CD4+ T cells sorted from blood. These receptors were obtained from a man aged 30 to 39 in good health. Both conserved end residues are part of each CDR3. A D gene is named only where the DNA matches it firmly. Size values are once, few and many counts, or a class for expanded clones, and some rows have none.

DNA: TGTGCCATCAGTGGCCGGGACAGGGTTAACGAGCAGTACTTC
CDR3: CAISGRDRVNEQYF
D: TRBD1
J: TRBJ2-7
size: .
V: TRBV10-3
length: 14

DNA: TGTGCCAGCAGCCGAGCGGGAAAAGGACTTGGGCAGTTCTTC
CDR3: CASSRAGKGLGQFF
D: TRBD2
J: TRBJ2-1
size: many
V: TRBV11-2
length: 14

DNA: TGTGCCAGCAGTTACAGGGGGTGGGATACGCAGTATTTT
CDR3: CASSYRGWDTQYF
D: .
J: TRBJ2-3
size: .
V: TRBV6-5
length: 13

DNA: TGCGCCAGCGGCTACAGGGACCCCACAGATACGCAGTATTTT
CDR3: CASGYRDPTDTQYF
D: .
J: TRBJ2-3
size: .
V: TRBV5-1
length: 14

DNA: TGCGCCAGCAGCAATACTGGACAGACGAAAGAGACCCAGTACTTC
CDR3: CASSNTGQTKETQYF
D: .
J: TRBJ2-5
size: .
V: TRBV5-1
length: 15

DNA: TGTGCCAGCAGCCCAGGGGGTCTACTAGCAGGAAAGAATGAGCAGTTCTTC
CDR3: CASSPGGLLAGKNEQFF
D: .
J: TRBJ2-1
size: .
V: TRBV7-2
length: 17

DNA: TGTGCCAGCAGCTTTCTCTTGAACACTGAAGCTTTCTTT
CDR3: CASSFLLNTEAFF
D: .
J: TRBJ1-1
size: once
V: TRBV11-2
length: 13

DNA: TGTGCCAGCAGCTTAATCGGACTAGCGACCGAGCAGTACTTC
CDR3: CASSLIGLATEQYF
D: TRBD2
J: TRBJ2-7
size: many
V: TRBV7-8
length: 14

DNA: TGTGCCAGCAGCTTAGTTCAGGCGACGAATGAGCAGTTCTTC
CDR3: CASSLVQATNEQFF
D: .
J: TRBJ2-1
size: few
V: TRBV7-9
length: 14

DNA: TGTGCCATCAGTCTAGCGGGAGTGTCCAATGAGCAGTTCTTC
CDR3: CAISLAGVSNEQFF
D: TRBD2
J: TRBJ2-1
size: .
V: TRBV10-3
length: 14

DNA: TGTGCCAGCAGTGAATTCCCGGGAGATCAGCCCCAGCATTTT
CDR3: CASSEFPGDQPQHF
D: .
J: TRBJ1-5
size: .
V: TRBV6-1
length: 14